Below are 22 T cell receptor beta chains sequenced from a single sample in a study of T cells in Graves' hyperthyroidism and ophthalmopathy. RNA transcripts provided the source from which TCR beta CDR3 regions were amplified. The HTBI primer set was used in a first-round RT-PCR of the TCR CDR3. TCRdb itself ran the multiplex PCR reads through MiXCR, one entry per CDR3 protein. The table lists roughly 700,000 distinct CDR3 sequences, just over 35% of them singletons, with 31% in the top ten. The source material was blood. The origin of the receptors is a woman aged 40 to 50 with Graves' hyperthyroidism.

Ten or more counts support this clonotype. This chain uses TRBV7-2 with TRBJ1-2; D uncertain. The V gene's germline CDR1 is SGHTA and CDR2 FQGNSA. The V and J ends lost 3 bases and 3 bases respectively, with 5 bases between them. This CDR3 contains 12 residues. The CDR3 loop is CASSLGHYGYTF. The CDR3 region has the DNA TGTGCCAGCAGCTTGGGCCACTATGGCTACACCTTC.

V is TRBV7-2 and J is TRBJ2-7; TRBD2 matches 9 bases. The J segment lost 3 bases and the V segment lost 5 bases, leaving 5 bases of the junction unmatched. This CDR3 is 14 amino acids long. CDR1 is SGHTA and CDR2 is FQGNSA in the germline V gene. The CDR3 reads CASSRGGGNYEQYF. CDR3 bases: TGTGCCAGCAGCCGCGGGGGGGGCAACTACGAGCAGTACTTC.

The CDR3 coding sequence is TGTGCCACCAGCAGAGATTGGGGACTCTATGGCTACACCTTC. Its protein product is CATSRDWGLYGYTF. The chain has TRBV15 and TRBJ1-2, with D possibly TRBD1 on 5 matching bases. Germline V CDR1 and CDR2: LNHNV, YYDKDF (reference sequence). The CDR3 totals 14 residues. Between the trimmed V and J ends, which lost 0 bases and 4 bases, there was a span of 9 bases. Full variable domain (remainder filled in from reference TRBV15 and TRBJ1-2): DAMVIQNPRYQVTQFGKPVTLSCSQTLNHNVMYWYQQKSSQAPKLLFHYYDKDFNNEADTPDNFQSRRPNTSFCFLDIRSPGLGDTAMYLCATSRDWGLYGYTFGSGTRLTVV.

This chain links TRBV12-3 or TRBV12-4 with TRBJ1-2; TRBD1 might be the D (5 bases). The V and J ends lost 3 bases and 3 bases respectively, with 17 bases between them. The CDR3 loop spans 16 amino acids. In DNA, the CDR3 is TGTGCCAGCAGTTTTCCCGTACCTGACAGCTACTATGGCTACACCTTC. Its protein product is CASSFPVPDSYYGYTF.

The chain links TRBV29-1 to TRBJ2-1, with a possible D match to TRBD1 (6 bases). CDR1 is SQVTM and CDR2 is ANQGSEA in the germline V gene. The CDR3 is 13 residues long. The V end lost 2 bases, the J end lost 4 bases, and 9 bases lay between the germline ends. The CDR3 DNA reads as TGCAGCGTTGAAAGACAGGAATACAATGAGCAGTTCTTC. Translating gives CSVERQEYNEQFF.

The chain uses TRBV6-1 and TRBJ2-6, with D possibly matching TRBD2 (6 bases). CDR1 MNHNS and CDR2 SASEGT come from the germline V gene. The length of the CDR3 is 15 residues. Deletions cut 8 bases from V and 3 bases from J, with 14 bases between. For the CDR3, the DNA is TGTGCCAGCTCTGGCTGGGGAGGTGGGGCCAACGTCCTGACTTTC. It translates to CASSGWGGGANVLTF.

V usage is TRBV9 and J usage is TRBJ2-7; D gene uncertain. CDR3 size: 14 residues. CDR1 is SGDLS and CDR2 is YYNGEE in the germline V gene. V lost 4 bases and J lost 2, with 13 bases in between. This CDR3 is CASSLARWAYEQYF. CDR3 DNA sequence: TGTGCCAGCAGCTTAGCCCGATGGGCCTACGAGCAGTACTTC.

A word on this clonotype: Just one base apart from a much larger clone, this may be a read error. The chain is built from TRBV7-2 and TRBJ2-7; 9 bases match TRBD2. The germline gives CDR1 SGHTA, CDR2 FQGNSA. V lost 4 bases, J lost 3 bases, and 7 bases stayed unmatched. The CDR3 is 15 residues long. The CDR3 reads CASSYPSGTFYEQYF. CDR3 nucleotide sequence: TGTGCCAGCAGCTACCCTAGCGGGACCTTCTACGAGCAGTACTTC.

This chain joins TRBV7-2 and TRBJ1-5, with a possible D match to TRBD1 (6 bases). CDR1 is SGHTA and CDR2 is FQGNSA in the germline V gene. V dropped 3 bases and J dropped 6 bases, with 12 bases sitting between them. This CDR3 contains 14 residues. CDR3 sequence: CTSSFKGGGQPQHF. CDR3 nucleotide sequence: TGTACCAGCAGCTTTAAGGGGGGCGGTCAGCCCCAGCATTTT.

This clonotype was counted many times. This sequence joins TRBV19 and TRBJ1-6; TRBD1 matches at 8 bases. Germline CDR1 is LNHDA and CDR2 is SQIVND (reference sequence). The ends lost 6 bases at V and 7 bases at J; junction bases unmatched: 2. This CDR3 comprises 13 residues. CDR3 sequence (DNA): TGTGCCAGTAGAAGGGACAGGAATTCACCCCTCCACTTT. This gives the protein CASRRDRNSPLHF.

J is TRBJ1-1 and V is TRBV14; a possible D gene is TRBD1 (5 bases). The ends were cut back, 4 bases at V and 1 base at J, with 13 bases in the middle. There are 15 residues in the CDR3. Germline CDR1 and CDR2: SGHDN and FVKESK. In DNA form, the CDR3 reads TGTGCCAGCAGCCGGCAGACAGAGGGGAACACTGAAGCTTTCTTT. Its translation: CASSRQTEGNTEAFF.

The V gene is TRBV7-2, the J gene TRBJ1-1; D is unresolved. Germline CDR1 is SGHTA and CDR2 is FQGNSA. This CDR3 is built from 14 residues. Deletions cut 4 bases from V and 5 bases from J, with 14 bases between. The CDR3 DNA reads as TGTGCCAGCAGCTCCCATTCGGGTTATACTGAAGCTTTCTTT. Protein product: CASSSHSGYTEAFF. Supplemented by reference TRBV7-2 and TRBJ1-1, the full variable domain reads GAGVSQSPSNKVTEKGKDVELRCDPISGHTALYWYRQSLGQGLEFLIYFQGNSAPDKSGLPSDRFSAERTGGSVSTLTIQRTQQEDSAVYLCASSSHSGYTEAFFGQGTRLTVV.

The rearrangement joins TRBV29-1 to TRBJ2-2; D may match TRBD1 or TRBD2 (5 bases each). Germline V gene data show CDR1 as SQVTM and CDR2 as ANQGSEA. Trimming took 3 bases from V and 4 from J, leaving 12 bases between them. This CDR3 contains 14 residues. CDR3 bases: TGCAGCGTTGACGACGGGGCCGGCACCGGGGAGCTGTTTTTT. Translating gives CSVDDGAGTGELFF.

This clonotype was seen ten or more times. This chain joins TRBV4-3 and TRBJ1-6; 8 bases map to TRBD1. The CDR3 length is 18 residues. Germline loops: CDR1 LGHNA, CDR2 YSLEER. With 1 base clipped from V and 5 bases from J, the junction kept 10 bases outside the gene matches. The CDR3: CASSQGTGSATDNSPLHF. Written as DNA, the CDR3 is TGCGCCAGCAGCCAAGGGACAGGGTCAGCTACGGATAATTCACCCCTCCACTTT.

The chain is built from TRBV12-3 or TRBV12-4 and TRBJ1-5; D may be TRBD1 (5 bases). The V end was cut by 6 bases, the J end by 3 bases, with 18 bases between. The CDR3 extends over 16 amino acids. DNA for the CDR3: TGTGCCAGCAGCATGGTAGGAGGGGTGCCCAATCAGCCCCAGCATTTT. This translates into CASSMVGGVPNQPQHF.

Comments on this clonotype: A junction boundary mismatches the germline segment, possibly from a read error. The genes are TRBV29-1 and TRBJ2-7; maybe TRBD2 (5 bases). Per germline, CDR1 SQVTM and CDR2 ANQGSEA. This CDR3 region has 11 residues. The CDR3 sequence: CSVGTRGEQHF. In DNA, the CDR3 is TGCAGCGTTGGGACCCGTGGGGAGCAGCACTTC.

This clonotype occurred many times. The CDR3 is CASSLGSSGNYGYTF. CDR3 DNA sequence: TGTGCCAGCAGTTTAGGGAGCTCAGGGAACTATGGCTACACCTTC. The V gene is TRBV12-3 or TRBV12-4, the J gene TRBJ1-2; the D gene is possibly TRBD1 (5 bases). V was clipped by 1 base and J by 2 bases, with 11 bases between them. This CDR3 has 15 amino acids.

This clonotype was counted ten times or more. The chain couples TRBV12-3 or TRBV12-4 to TRBJ1-1; D not certain. This CDR3 is built from 13 residues. Deletions cut 11 bases from V and 7 bases from J, with 20 bases between. The CDR3 protein is CASIATDVGEAFF. Here the CDR3 DNA reads TGTGCCTCTATCGCAACGGACGTAGGTGAAGCTTTCTTT.

This clonotype has ten or more counts. The rearrangement joins TRBV29-1 to TRBJ1-1, with unresolved D. This CDR3 region has 12 residues. Per the germline V gene, CDR1 is SQVTM and CDR2 is ANQGSEA. V was cut by 6 bases and J by 8 bases, with 16 bases left in between. The CDR3 here is CSVVKQSSEAFF. The DNA of the CDR3 is TGCAGCGTCGTGAAGCAGTCCTCAGAAGCTTTCTTT.

In its sample, this clonotype was seen a few times. The chain couples TRBV6-5 to TRBJ2-7; D might be TRBD2 (6 bases). The CDR3 is 14 amino acids. Trimming removed 5 bases from V and 2 bases from J, with 13 bases in between. CDR1 and CDR2 (germline): MNHEY, SVGAGI. CDR3 DNA sequence: TGTGCCAGCAGTCACGGGACTGAAGCCTACGAGCAGTACTTC. Translated, it gives CASSHGTEAYEQYF.

This clonotype was picked up a small number of times. The chain is built from TRBV7-4 and TRBJ2-7, with TRBD2 identical over 10 bases. Per the germline V gene, CDR1 is SGHVT and CDR2 is SQSDAQ. The CDR3 length is 15 residues. J was trimmed by 2 bases and V by 5 bases; bases with no gene match: 6. The CDR3 DNA is TGTGCCAGCAGCCCCCTAGCGGGAGTCCCCTACGAGCAGTACTTC. Protein: CASSPLAGVPYEQYF.

This clonotype came up many times. The chain combines TRBV2 with TRBJ1-3; D perhaps matches TRBD1 (6 bases). Trimming shortened V by 8 bases and J by 4 bases, and 15 bases separated the two germline ends. The germline V gene encodes CDR1 SNHLY and CDR2 FYNNEI. This CDR3 has 14 residues. The CDR3 sequence is CASRRDKGGNTIYF. The CDR3 nucleotides read TGTGCCAGCCGACGGGACAAGGGAGGAAACACCATATATTTT.